This T cell receptor (beta chain) was retrieved from a study of T cells in Graves' hyperthyroidism and ophthalmopathy. Study summary: Staff took peripheral blood when the initial diagnosis was made, before any treatment began.

Germline V gene sequence: CDR1 DFQATT, CDR2 SNEGSKA (reference sequence). V was pared by 0 bases and J by 5 bases, with 3 bases of the junction left unmatched. The CDR3 length is 15 residues. This clonotype has more than one count but fewer than ten. Researchers barred patients who had uncontrolled infection, other autoimmune disease, pregnancy or lactation. TCR beta CDR3 region amplification was performed from RNA transcripts. A set of HTBI primers served as the primers for a first-round RT-PCR of the TCR CDR3. TCRdb ran MiXCR on the multiplex PCR reads and lists one entry per CDR3 protein. The table shows around 800,000 distinct CDR3 sequences, with around 38% occurring only once.

Specimen: blood. The sequence came from a man aged 18 to 29 with Graves' hyperthyroidism. The chain joins TRBV20-1 to TRBJ1-6, with 8 bases identical to TRBD1. In DNA, the CDR3 is TGCAGTGCTAGAGATACAGGGGGGCATAATTCACCCCTCCACTTT. This sequence encodes CSARDTGGHNSPLHF.